The subject of this entry is one T cell receptor beta chain. The antigen is not known. The TCRbeta library was prepared with unique molecular identifiers. From the PCR reads, TCRdb called clonotypes with MiXCR, one entry per CDR3 protein. The sample consists of around 120,000 distinct CDR3 sequences, approximately 22% of them appearing once. This entry is derived from a study of T-cell reconstitution after alpha-beta-depleted transplantation in children. Study-level points and caveats: Surviving recipient T cells and thymic progenitors accounted for the high day-60 TCRbeta diversity observed in some patients. Newly produced T cells mostly provided counts and TCRbeta diversity after one year, as hyperexpanded clones declined.

This CDR3 has 15 residues. CDR1 MNHNS and CDR2 SASEGT come from the germline V gene. The V gene end was trimmed by 4 bases and the J gene end by 7 bases; junction bases not matched to a gene: 8. This TCR derives from a male patient between 2 and 10 years old who had a stem cell transplant for chronic granulomatous disease, so the T cells may come from the graft donor. The specimen was PBMCs, mostly from graft donor cells, collected 180 days after TCRalphabeta/CD19-depleted stem cell transplant. The chain recombines TRBV6-1 with TRBJ2-3; 10 bases map to TRBD1. The CDR3 sequence: CASSGWTGGGYTQYF. In DNA, the CDR3 is TGTGCCAGCAGTGGTTGGACAGGGGGAGGATATACGCAGTATTTT.